This T cell receptor (beta chain) was recovered during a study of CD8+CD57+ T cells in acquired aplastic anemia. Whole-study context: Sorting CD4+ and CD8+ cells gave DNA averaging approximately 3 ug.

As to this clonotype: Its matching antigen is unknown.

This CDR3 region has 16 residues. In germline, CDR1 is KGHDR, CDR2 SFDVKD. Trimming cost V 4 bases and J 0 bases, with 13 bases left between them. Study-level points and caveats: In common between the patients and the controls were more than 25 CD8+ CDR3 sequences. Between the patient and control groups, CD8+ Simpson's diversity did not differ significantly.

The authors sequenced patients whose flow cytometry had shown CD8+CD57+ cell expansion. Genomic DNA, serving as template, underwent TCR beta VDJ and CDR3 profiling. TCRdb passed the reads through MiXCR, listing each CDR3 protein once. The table has some 200,000 distinct CDR3 sequences, roughly half seen once; the top ten hold roughly 2%. V usage is TRBV24-1 and J usage is TRBJ2-3, with a weak D call TRBD2 (6 bases). Sequenced: sorted CD4+, CD8+, or CD8+CD57+ T cells (not recorded which) from PBMCs. The receptor's source is a human donor with aplastic anemia. Here the CDR3 reads CATSDQAGHSTDTQYF. The CDR3 region has the DNA TGTGCCACCAGTGACCAAGCGGGCCATAGCACAGATACGCAGTATTTT.